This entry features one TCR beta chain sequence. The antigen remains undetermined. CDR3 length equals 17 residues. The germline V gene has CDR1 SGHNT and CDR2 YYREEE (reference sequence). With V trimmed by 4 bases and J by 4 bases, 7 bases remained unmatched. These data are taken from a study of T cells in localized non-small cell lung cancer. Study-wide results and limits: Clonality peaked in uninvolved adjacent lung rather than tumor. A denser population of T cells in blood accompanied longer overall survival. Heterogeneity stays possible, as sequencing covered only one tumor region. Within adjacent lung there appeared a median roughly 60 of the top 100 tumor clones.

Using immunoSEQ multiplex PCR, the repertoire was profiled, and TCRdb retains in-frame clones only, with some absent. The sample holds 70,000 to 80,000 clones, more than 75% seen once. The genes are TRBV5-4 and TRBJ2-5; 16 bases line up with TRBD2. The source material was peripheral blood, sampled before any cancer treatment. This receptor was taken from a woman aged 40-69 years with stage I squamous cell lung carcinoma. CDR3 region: CASSPGTSGGARETQYF. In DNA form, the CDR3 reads TGTGCCAGCAGCCCGGGGACTAGCGGGGGGGCTAGAGAGACCCAGTACTTC.